The 13 T cell receptor beta chains listed next were all sequenced from one sample in a study of blood T cells in healthy people across ages. Primed by a sample-barcoded 5' primer and a J-beta primer mix, a second PCR proceeded for 7 to 11 cycles. Each CDR3 protein is one row after TCRdb ran MiXCR on the 5' RACE reads. The repertoire consists of under 2,000,000 distinct CDR3 sequences, with 49% occurring once and the leading ten covering approximately 2.1%. The sequencing sample was made of blood. The receptors here all came from a woman between 35 and 50 years old in good health.

This clonotype was observed a handful of times. This sequence joins TRBV20-1 and TRBJ2-5; 13 bases are a match to TRBD2. With V trimmed by 4 bases and J by 4 bases, 6 bases remained unmatched. The CDR3 is 15 amino acids. Germline CDR1 is DFQATT and CDR2 is SNEGSKA (reference sequence). This CDR3 reads CSAITSGGALETQYF. CDR3 DNA sequence: TGCAGTGCTATCACTAGCGGGGGGGCCTTAGAGACCCAGTACTTC.

V and J are TRBV5-1 and TRBJ1-5; weak D call: TRBD1 (5 bases). Germline V gene sequence: CDR1 SGHRS, CDR2 YFSETQ. The V gene lost 3 bases and the J gene lost 4 bases, with 11 bases spanning the gap. This CDR3 is 14 amino acids long. As DNA, the CDR3 is TGCGCCAGCAGCTCGGGACCTGGGAATCAGCCCCAGCATTTT. This codes for CASSSGPGNQPQHF.

This chain uses TRBV5-6 with TRBJ2-5; D may be TRBD2 (5 bases). CDR3 length: 16 amino acids. The germline V and J ends were trimmed by 4 bases and 4 bases, with 20 bases remaining between them. Germline V CDR1 and CDR2: SGHDT, YYEEEE. The DNA of the CDR3 is TGTGCCAGCAGCCCCTTTAAAACTATCCGGGGAGAGACCCAGTACTTC. This gives the protein CASSPFKTIRGETQYF.

The chain is built from TRBV7-2 and TRBJ2-7, with a tentative D call TRBD2 (7 bases). Trimming removed 0 bases from V and 0 bases from J, with 12 bases in between. The CDR3 is made up of 16 amino acids. Germline-derived CDR1 and CDR2 are SGHTA and FQGNSA. For the CDR3, the DNA is TGTGCCAGCAGCTTAGCGGGGGGGCGGGGCTCCTACGAGCAGTACTTC. Residues: CASSLAGGRGSYEQYF.

The V call is TRBV2, the J call TRBJ1-6; D might be TRBD1 (6 bases). Germline loops: CDR1 SNHLY, CDR2 FYNNEI. The CDR3 sequence is 15 residues long. Trimming left V 8 bases short and J 0 bases short, with 11 bases between. CDR3 nucleotide sequence: TGTGCCAGCTGCCGAGGGGGCTCCTATAATTCACCCCTCCACTTT. It encodes CASCRGGSYNSPLHF. The full variable domain, with the rest looked up from reference TRBV2 and TRBJ1-6, is EPEVTQTPSHQVTQMGQEVILRCVPISNHLYFYWYRQILGQKVEFLVSFYNNEISEKSEIFDDQFSVERPDGSNFTLKIRSTKLEDSAMYFCASCRGGSYNSPLHFGNGTRLTVT.

The CDR3 sequence is CSARDIQELNNSPLHF. DNA for the CDR3: TGCAGTGCTAGAGATATACAGGAACTTAATAATTCACCCCTCCACTTT. The chain carries TRBV20-1 and TRBJ1-6; maybe TRBD1 (5 bases). The V gene lost 0 bases and the J gene lost 5 bases, with 14 bases spanning the gap. Germline CDR1 is DFQATT and CDR2 is SNEGSKA (reference sequence). This CDR3 region has 16 residues.

In regard to this clonotype: Mismatch with germline at one junction end may stem from a read error. The V gene is TRBV9, the J gene TRBJ2-5; D is ambiguous. The CDR3 length is 14 residues. The germline CDR1 and CDR2 sequences are SGDLS and YYNGEE. Here the CDR3 DNA reads TGTGCCAGCAGTGATACGACACATCAAGGGACCCAGTACTTC. As protein: CASSDTTHQGTQYF.

This rearrangement joins TRBV7-2 to TRBJ2-5; 9 bases are a match to TRBD2. CDR1 SGHTA and CDR2 FQGNSA come from the germline V gene. CDR3 length: 18 residues. V gave up 5 bases and J gave up 4 bases; unmatched junction bases: 17. The CDR3 protein is CASSPKRGGAIIPETQYF. The CDR3 nucleotides read TGTGCCAGCAGCCCTAAACGCGGGGGGGCCATTATCCCAGAGACCCAGTACTTC.

This clonotype was counted a single time. V gene TRBV7-9 combines with J gene TRBJ1-1, with 8 bases matching TRBD1. Germline CDR1 SEHNR, CDR2 FQNEAQ (reference sequence). This CDR3 spans 14 amino acids. V lost 7 bases, J lost 1 base, and 5 bases stayed unmatched. Here the CDR3 reads CASTDRDGNTEAFF. CDR3 nucleotides: TGTGCCAGCACGGACAGGGATGGGAACACTGAAGCTTTCTTT.

The CDR3 DNA reads as TGCAGTGCCAGGACAGTGACAACAGCCTACGAGCAGTACTTC. As protein: CSARTVTTAYEQYF. The chain employs TRBV20-1 and TRBJ2-7, with TRBD1 as a possible D gene (6 bases). The CDR3 loop spans 14 amino acids. V shed 6 bases and J shed 2 bases, with 17 bases lying between them. Germline V gene data show CDR1 as DFQATT and CDR2 as SNEGSKA (reference sequence).

The chain couples TRBV28 to TRBJ1-2, with 7 bases that match TRBD1. The CDR3 loop spans 17 amino acids. J gave up 3 bases and V 8 bases, and 18 bases lay outside the gene matches. From germline, CDR1 is MDHEN and CDR2 SYDVKM. The CDR3 DNA is TGTGCCAGCCTATTACGGGGAGGAACGGGACAGCACTATGGCTACACCTTC. Translation: CASLLRGGTGQHYGYTF.

For this clonotype: This may be a read error: a much more frequent sequence differs by one nucleotide. The chain couples TRBV6-5 to TRBJ1-4; TRBD1 might be the D (6 bases). The CDR3 sequence is 15 residues long. CDR1 and CDR2 from the germline V gene are MNHEY and SVGAGI. Trimming pared 2 bases from V and 8 bases from J, leaving 15 bases between. CDR3 loop: CASSYVGGAREKLFF. The CDR3 nucleotides read TGTGCCAGCAGTTACGTAGGGGGGGCGCGCGAAAAACTGTTTTTT.

The table lists this clonotype with many counts. Given a much more abundant clone one base away, this may be a read error. The J gene is TRBJ2-7, the V gene TRBV7-8; 8 bases align to TRBD1. J lost 6 bases, V lost 5 bases, and 9 bases had no gene match. Looked up from germline, CDR1 is SGHVS and CDR2 is FQNEAQ. The CDR3 covers 14 residues. CDR3 protein: CASSVGQGGAEQYF. The CDR3 nucleotides are TGTGCCAGCAGCGTAGGACAGGGAGGTGCCGAGCAGTACTTC.